This T cell receptor (beta chain) was recorded in a study of cytomegalovirus exposure and HLA in healthy donors. Study-wide results and limits: In presence/absence analyses, roughly uniform sequencing depth across donors was assumed.

The study ran its PCR with 60 Vbeta and 13 Jbeta primers. Sequencing was performed with immunoSEQ multiplex PCR; in TCRdb, only in-frame clones are kept and a portion is missing. The profile covers 65,000 to 90,000 clones, with about nine tenths appearing a single time and 2% taken by the ten largest. There are a few counts of this clone. Its specificity is unknown. V was pared by 0 bases and J by 13 bases, with 13 bases between. The CDR3 has 12 amino acids. Germline loops: CDR1 ENHRY, CDR2 SYGVKD. This rearrangement joins TRBV10-3 to TRBJ2-7; D not resolved. Material for sequencing was PBMCs. The sequence was collected from a woman in her 30s in good health and CMV-seronegative. The CDR3 loop is CAISESLEISYF. CDR3 DNA: TGTGCCATCAGTGAGTCCTTGGAGATCTCATACTTC.